A single sample is the source of the 10 T cell receptor beta chains below, sequenced in a study of T cell changes during pregnancy in multiple sclerosis. Assay used: immunoSEQ multiplex PCR; TCRdb lists only in-frame clones, some missing. The sample has tens of thousands of clones, 96% seen once. Sequencing was performed on CD8+ T cells from peripheral blood mononuclear cells, taken after pregnancy. Receptor source: a female donor with multiple sclerosis, enrolled in a pregnancy study.

This chain joins TRBV6-6 and TRBJ2-7, with TRBD1 identical over 8 bases. There are 15 residues in the CDR3. J was trimmed by 2 bases and V by 0 bases; bases with no gene match: 3. CDR1 and CDR2 (germline): MNHNY, SVGAGI (reference sequence). CDR3 DNA sequence: TGTGCCAGCAGTTACTCGAACAGGGGGACCTACGAGCAGTACTTC. Protein: CASSYSNRGTYEQYF.

J is TRBJ2-2 and V is TRBV7-3; 8 bases align to TRBD1. Germline V gene lookup returns CDR1 SGHTA and CDR2 FQGTGA. The J segment lost 0 bases and the V segment lost 0 bases, leaving 3 bases of the junction unmatched. CDR3 length: 17 amino acids. CDR3 region: CASSLTVDRANTGELFF. In nucleotides, the CDR3 is TGTGCCAGCAGCTTAACGGTGGACAGGGCGAACACCGGGGAGCTGTTTTTT.

This chain uses TRBV7-6 with TRBJ2-1; weak D call: TRBD1 (5 bases). This CDR3 has 13 amino acids. Trimming removed 3 bases at V and 6 bases at J, with 9 bases between. The germline CDR1 and CDR2 sequences are SGHVS and FNYEAQ. The CDR3 spells CASSLDNPNEQFF. CDR3 DNA: TGTGCCAGCAGCTTGGACAACCCCAATGAGCAGTTCTTC.

The gene calls are TRBV23-1 and TRBJ2-1; 8 bases map to TRBD2. TRBV23-1 is noted as an ORF with a role that remains uncertain. The V segment lost 0 bases and the J segment 0 bases; nucleotides outside the gene matches: 4. The CDR3 totals 17 residues. The CDR3 region has the DNA TGCGCCAGCAGTCAATCTGACAGCGGGAGCTCCTACAATGAGCAGTTCTTC. Amino acid sequence: CASSQSDSGSSYNEQFF.

The chain is built from TRBV5-6 and TRBJ1-5, with D perhaps matching TRBD1 (6 bases). Germline CDR1 and CDR2: SGHDT and YYEEEE. The ends were cut back, 2 bases at V and 7 bases at J, with 13 bases in the middle. This CDR3 region has 14 residues. CDR3: CASSFGGLGQPQHF. Here the CDR3 DNA reads TGTGCCAGCAGCTTTGGGGGCCTAGGGCAGCCCCAGCATTTT.

This clone was picked up one time. The chain joins TRBV29-1 to TRBJ2-1; 8 bases fit TRBD2. The CDR3 contains 14 residues. J was trimmed by 6 bases and V by 4 bases; bases with no gene match: 8. Germline CDR1 and CDR2: SQVTM and ANQGSEA. DNA for the CDR3: TGCAGCGTTGGCGGACTAGCAGATCGCAATGAGCAGTTCTTC. This codes for CSVGGLADRNEQFF.

This chain joins TRBV7-9 and TRBJ2-7, with D maybe TRBD2 (6 bases). Trimming took off 0 bases at V and 6 bases at J, with 12 bases between the two ends. Germline V lookup: CDR1 SEHNR, CDR2 FQNEAQ (reference sequence). The length of the CDR3 is 14 residues. Written as DNA, the CDR3 is TGTGCCAGCAGCTTAGCGCTAGCGCGGGGCGAGCAGTACTTC. Translated, it gives CASSLALARGEQYF.

This sequence joins TRBV19 and TRBJ2-1; D is undetermined. The CDR3 runs to 13 residues. V gave up 9 bases and J gave up 7 bases, with 16 bases separating them. Germline CDR1 and CDR2: LNHDA and SQIVND (reference sequence). The CDR3 is CASREAIRNEQFF. CDR3 in DNA: TGTGCCAGCCGAGAAGCGATTAGAAATGAGCAGTTCTTC.

CDR3 loop: CASSEFQGQINTGELFF. Written as DNA, the CDR3 is TGTGCCAGCAGTGAATTTCAGGGACAGATCAACACCGGGGAGCTGTTTTTT. V gene TRBV2 combines with J gene TRBJ2-2, with 7 bases lining up with TRBD1. There are 17 residues in the CDR3. Germline V CDR1 and CDR2: SNHLY, FYNNEI. V lost 2 bases and J lost 2; bases outside the gene matches: 8. Full variable domain (outside the CDR3, taken from reference TRBV2 and TRBJ2-2): EPEVTQTPSHQVTQMGQEVILRCVPISNHLYFYWYRQILGQKVEFLVSFYNNEISEKSEIFDDQFSVERPDGSNFTLKIRSTKLEDSAMYFCASSEFQGQINTGELFFGEGSRLTVL.

The CDR3 coding sequence is TGTGCCAGCAGCTATCCGCGGGAGGAGCAGTTCTTC. It translates to CASSYPREEQFF. This chain connects TRBV7-9 to TRBJ2-1, with TRBD2 matching over 7 bases. The CDR3 contains 12 residues. Trimming at V came to 4 bases and at J to 10 bases, leaving 4 bases not matched to a gene. CDR1 and CDR2 from the germline V gene are SEHNR and FQNEAQ (reference sequence).